Included here is one T cell receptor beta chain sequence, with context. Its specificity is not known. These data belong to a study of OX40 agonist ivuxolimab in advanced cancers. Across the study: Ivuxolimab, an agonist antibody against OX40 (CD134), was given to patients. Findings of the study overall: Certain nonresponders additionally had low normalized T-cell clonal expansion. Expanded peripheral T-cell antigen specificity went undetermined.

The protocol was immunoSEQ multiplex PCR, while the TCRdb copy is restricted to in-frame clones and leaves out a portion. The profile shows about 59,000 clones, 80% to 90% of them singletons. The CDR3 has 14 amino acids. The germline CDR1 and CDR2 sequences are SGHTA and FQGTGA. Losses at the gene ends were 5 bases for V and 5 bases for J; bases not matched to a gene: 4. The rearrangement joins TRBV7-3 to TRBJ2-1; 9 nucleotides align to TRBD1. The source material was CD4+ or CD8+ T cells sorted from blood, sampled in a trial of the OX40 agonist ivuxolimab. The sequence was obtained from an adult with an advanced solid tumor such as melanoma, head and neck, liver or kidney cancer. The CDR3 bases are TGTGCCAGCAGCCAGGGACAGGGTAACAATGAGCAGTTCTTC. This gives the protein CASSQGQGNNEQFF.